This is a list of T cell receptor beta chains from one sample in a study of blood T cell repertoires in COVID-19. Only in-frame clones appear in the TCRdb table, and some are missing; sequencing was by immunoSEQ multiplex PCR. Of about 190,000 clones listed, about 88% were seen once; the top ten hold 14%. Sequenced material: peripheral blood. These receptors were taken from a man aged 25 to 45 with active or convalescent COVID-19. Each CDR3 is given with its conserved first and last residue. A D gene is named only where the DNA matches it firmly. Where a row states a size, it is once, few, many or the class of an expanded clone; other rows omit it.

-	TRBJ2-7	TRBV5-6	-	TGTGCCAGCAGCTTGGACGGGGCCTACGAGCAGTACTTC	CASSLDGAYEQYF
TRBD1	TRBJ1-3	TRBV7-9	-	TGTGCCAGCATCACGACAGGGGAGGACACCATATATTTT	CASITTGEDTIYF
TRBD1	TRBJ1-1	TRBV27	-	TGTGCCAGCAGTCCGACAGGGGCGGGCACTGAAGCTTTCTTT	CASSPTGAGTEAFF
-	TRBJ1-1	TRBV10-3	-	TGTGCCATCACCGAAAGACAGTTCACTGAAGCTTTCTTT	CAITERQFTEAFF
-	TRBJ1-1	TRBV27	-	TGTGCCAGCAGTTTGCTGGGGGGAACTGAAGCTTTCTTT	CASSLLGGTEAFF
-	TRBJ1-2	TRBV6-5	-	TGTGCCAGCAGTCCGCAGCAGGATATAAGCTATGGCTACACCTTC	CASSPQQDISYGYTF
TRBD2	TRBJ2-1	TRBV6-2/TRBV6-3	-	TGTGCCAGCAGTTACCTACTAGCGGGAAGGGATGAGCAGTTCTTC	CASSYLLAGRDEQFF
-	TRBJ1-2	TRBV20-1	-	TGCAGTGCTAGTCCAGGGGTCAACTATGGCTACACCTTC	CSASPGVNYGYTF
TRBD1	TRBJ1-2	TRBV7-9	-	TGTGCCAGCGGCCGTACAGGGGGCGGCTATGGCTACACCTTC	CASGRTGGGYGYTF
-	TRBJ1-1	TRBV29-1	-	TGCAGCGTGGCAACAGTCTTGAACACTGAAGCTTTCTTT	CSVATVLNTEAFF
-	TRBJ2-3	TRBV27	-	TGTGCCAGCAGTATTCTGTCAGGGGCAGATACGCAGTATTTT	CASSILSGADTQYF
-	TRBJ1-5	TRBV29-1	-	TGCAGCGTTGAAGCCTCCCCGCGGGGCAGGGACCAGCCCCAGCATTTT	CSVEASPRGRDQPQHF
-	TRBJ1-2	TRBV6-4	-	TGTGCCAGCAAATATAGGGAGGGAAACTATGGCTACACCTTC	CASKYREGNYGYTF
TRBD1	TRBJ2-4	TRBV18	-	TGTGCCAGCTCACCACCGGGACAGGGAAACCAAAACATTCAGTACTTC	CASSPPGQGNQNIQYF
TRBD2	TRBJ2-7	TRBV7-9	-	TGTGCCAGCAGCTCCGGGGAGGGGACGGCCTCCTACGAGCAGTACTTC	CASSSGEGTASYEQYF
TRBD1	TRBJ2-1	TRBV18	-	TGTGCCAGCTCACCTACACCTCCACAGGGGGCGTTCTTC	CASSPTPPQGAFF
-	TRBJ1-5	TRBV30	-	TGTGCCTGGAAACCACGGGGGGACAATCAGCCCCAGCATTTT	CAWKPRGDNQPQHF
-	TRBJ2-2	TRBV2	-	TGTGCCAGCAGTGAACAGGGAATCTCCACCGGGGAGCTGTTTTTT	CASSEQGISTGELFF
TRBD1	TRBJ2-6	TRBV7-6	-	TGTGCCAGCAGCTTAGCTGGGACAGGGGGCGGGGCTGGGGCCAACGTCCTGACTTTC	CASSLAGTGGGAGANVLTF
TRBD1	TRBJ2-1	TRBV6-4	-	TGTGCCAGCAGTGACCGGGCCAGGGGGATATCCTACAATGAGCAGTTCTTC	CASSDRARGISYNEQFF
TRBD1	TRBJ2-2	TRBV3-1/TRBV3-2	-	TGTGCCAGCAGCCAGGGTTACAGGGGAAGCACCGGGGAGCTGTTTTTT	CASSQGYRGSTGELFF
TRBD1	TRBJ2-2	TRBV27	-	TGTGCCAGCAGGACAGGGGGGAACACCGGGGAGCTGTTTTTT	CASRTGGNTGELFF
TRBD1	TRBJ2-7	TRBV3-1/TRBV3-2	-	TGTGCGGAGCCCGGGACAGGAACCTACGAGCAGTACTTC	CAEPGTGTYEQYF
TRBD2	TRBJ2-4	TRBV5-8	-	TGTGCCAGCAGCTTGGCCGGGGGGGGTGCCAAAAACATTCAGTACTTC	CASSLAGGGAKNIQYF
TRBD1	TRBJ2-3	TRBV18	once	TGTGCCAGCTCACCACCCGGACAGGGCCCCGATACGCAGTATTTT	CASSPPGQGPDTQYF
TRBD1	TRBJ1-6	TRBV19	-	TGTGCCAGTAGGGGACAGGGGATTAATTCACCCCTCCACTTT	CASRGQGINSPLHF
-	TRBJ1-2	TRBV10-3	once	TGTGCCATCAGTGGGCAGGGGCCCTATGGCTACACCTTC	CAISGQGPYGYTF
-	TRBJ1-1	TRBV25-1	-	TGTGCCAGCAAAGCAGGGGATTTAGGTCGGAACACTGAAGCTTTCTTT	CASKAGDLGRNTEAFF
TRBD1	TRBJ2-1	TRBV7-9	-	TGTGCCAGCAGCGACAGGGGGCTAGGGGAGCAGTTCTTC	CASSDRGLGEQFF
TRBD2	TRBJ2-3	TRBV7-2	-	TGTGCCAGCAGCTTAGGGCTAGCGGGAGACACAGATACGCAGTATTTT	CASSLGLAGDTDTQYF
-	TRBJ1-5	TRBV19	once	TGTGCCAGTAGTCCTTCCATAGGGGAAGGGAGGCAGCCCCAGCATTTT	CASSPSIGEGRQPQHF
-	TRBJ1-1	TRBV25-1	-	TGTGCCAGCAGTCCCCGTAGGACTAGCATGAACACTGAAGCTTTCTTT	CASSPRRTSMNTEAFF
-	TRBJ1-3	TRBV29-1	-	TGCAGCGTCCTTACAGGGCGGGCTGGAAACACCATATATTTT	CSVLTGRAGNTIYF
-	TRBJ1-2	TRBV25-1	-	TGTGCCAGCAGTGATGTAGGGGGGGGCTATGGCTACACCTTC	CASSDVGGGYGYTF
TRBD1	TRBJ1-6	TRBV5-1	few	TGCGCCAGCAGCTTGGCCGGGGACAGCAATTCACCCCTCCACTTT	CASSLAGDSNSPLHF
TRBD1	TRBJ1-2	TRBV10-2	-	TGCGCCAGCGGCCTACAGGGGAACTATGGCTACACCTTC	CASGLQGNYGYTF
-	TRBJ1-2	TRBV7-2	-	TGTGCCAGCAGCCTAACAGGGTTGCGTGGCTACACCTTC	CASSLTGLRGYTF
-	TRBJ1-3	TRBV18	once	TGTGCCAGCTCTTTGGAGGGAGCCCCCGGGGACACCATATATTTT	CASSLEGAPGDTIYF
-	TRBJ1-1	TRBV7-9	-	TGTGCCAGCCGGATCGGGACTGAAGCTTTCTTT	CASRIGTEAFF
TRBD2	TRBJ2-3	TRBV3-1/TRBV3-2	-	TGTGCCAGCAGCCAACTAGCGGGAGGGCCGGATACGCAGTATTTT	CASSQLAGGPDTQYF
-	TRBJ1-6	TRBV27	-	TGTGCCAGCAGTACCTATAGCGATCCCCTCCACTTT	CASSTYSDPLHF
-	TRBJ2-2	TRBV24-1	-	TGTGCCACCAGTGACAGGGAGGTACGGACCGGGGAGCTGTTTTTT	CATSDREVRTGELFF
-	TRBJ1-5	TRBV4-1	few	TGCGCCAGCAGCCAGAGCGCAACGGGTTGGCGCAATCAGCCCCAGCATTTT	CASSQSATGWRNQPQHF
TRBD1	TRBJ1-2	TRBV6-4	-	TGTGCCAGCAGTTCGGGACAGGGATATGGCTACACCTTC	CASSSGQGYGYTF
TRBD1	TRBJ2-1	TRBV7-9	-	TGTGCCAGCAGCCAATGGGACAGTATAAACAATGAGCAGTTCTTC	CASSQWDSINNEQFF
-	TRBJ1-1	TRBV29-1	-	TGCAGCGTGACCCAAAGGACCAAGGGCAGGGACACTGAAGCTTTCTTT	CSVTQRTKGRDTEAFF
-	TRBJ2-7	TRBV5-1	-	TGCGCCAGCAGCCAGGACAGAGACTACGAGCAGTACTTC	CASSQDRDYEQYF
TRBD2	TRBJ2-1	TRBV25-1	-	TGTGCCAGCAGTGAATCGGGGGGTAGCTCCTACAATGAGCAGTTCTTC	CASSESGGSSYNEQFF
TRBD2	TRBJ2-7	TRBV19	-	TGTGCCAGTAGGACCGGGAGGGAATCCTACGAGCAGTACTTC	CASRTGRESYEQYF